The present T cell receptor beta chain was sequenced within a study of blood T cells in healthy people across ages. V was pared by 0 bases and J by 3 bases, with 3 bases of the junction left unmatched. This CDR3 is 15 amino acids long. Germline V CDR1 and CDR2: MNHNS, SASEGT. A sample-barcoded 5' primer and a J-beta primer mix were used in a second PCR of roughly 7 to 11 cycles. Each TCR beta cDNA got a 12-nucleotide random molecular identifier. From the 5' RACE reads, TCRdb called clonotypes with MiXCR, one entry per CDR3 protein. The profile shows 800,000 or so distinct CDR3 sequences, around 68% of them singletons. General study points: Diversity of TCR beta per million T cells declined in a roughly linear way with age. Donor CMV status, an unknown factor, possibly confounded changes in expanded clonotypes. Long-lived donors had more naive CD4+ cells and higher diversity than aged donors.

On this clonotype itself: Its matching antigen is unknown.

Input material: blood. The chain is built from TRBV6-1 and TRBJ2-3, with 7 bases aligning to TRBD1. The TCR was taken from a man aged 25 to 40 in good health. Here the CDR3 DNA reads TGTGCCAGCAGTGAAGCCTTGGGACAGACAGATACGCAGTATTTT. Translation: CASSEALGQTDTQYF.